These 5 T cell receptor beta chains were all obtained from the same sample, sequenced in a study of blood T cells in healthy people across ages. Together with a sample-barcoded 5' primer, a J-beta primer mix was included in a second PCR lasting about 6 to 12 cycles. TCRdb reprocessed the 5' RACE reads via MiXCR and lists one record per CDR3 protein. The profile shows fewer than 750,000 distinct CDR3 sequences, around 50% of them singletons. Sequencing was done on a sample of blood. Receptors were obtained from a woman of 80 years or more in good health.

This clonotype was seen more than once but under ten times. Here the CDR3 DNA reads TGTGCCACCAGTGATGCGGGGCCTCAAAACATTCAGTACTTC. This sequence encodes CATSDAGPQNIQYF. V is TRBV24-1 and J is TRBJ2-4, with a tentative D call TRBD2 (6 bases). The CDR3 spans 14 residues. The V end was cut by 3 bases, the J end by 5 bases, with 10 bases between. Germline values: CDR1 KGHDR, CDR2 SFDVKD.

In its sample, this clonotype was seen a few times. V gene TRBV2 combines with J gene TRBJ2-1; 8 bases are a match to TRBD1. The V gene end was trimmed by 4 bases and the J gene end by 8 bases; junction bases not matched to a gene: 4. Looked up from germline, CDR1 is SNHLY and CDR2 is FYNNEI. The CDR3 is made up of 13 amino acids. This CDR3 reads CASSAQGVHEQFF. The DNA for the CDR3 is TGTGCCAGCAGTGCACAGGGGGTACATGAGCAGTTCTTC.

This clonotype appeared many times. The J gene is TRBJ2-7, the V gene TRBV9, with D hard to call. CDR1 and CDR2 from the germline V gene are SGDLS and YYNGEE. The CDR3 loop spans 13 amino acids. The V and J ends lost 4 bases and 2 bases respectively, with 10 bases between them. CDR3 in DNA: TGTGCCAGCAGCACCCGAGATGCCTACGAGCAGTACTTC. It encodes CASSTRDAYEQYF.

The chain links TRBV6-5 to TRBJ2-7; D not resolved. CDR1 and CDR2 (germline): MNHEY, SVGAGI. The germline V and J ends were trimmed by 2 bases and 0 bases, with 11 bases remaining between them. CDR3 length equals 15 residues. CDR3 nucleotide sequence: TGTGCCAGCAGTTACAGCCAGGAGAGCTCCTACGAGCAGTACTTC. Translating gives CASSYSQESSYEQYF.

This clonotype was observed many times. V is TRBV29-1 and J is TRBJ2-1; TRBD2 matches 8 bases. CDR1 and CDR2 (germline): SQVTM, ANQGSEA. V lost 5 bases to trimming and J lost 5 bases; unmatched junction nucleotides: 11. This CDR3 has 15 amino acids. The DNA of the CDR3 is TGCAGCGTTTTCGGGGGGGCGGGAGCTCACAATGAGCAGTTCTTC. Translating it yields CSVFGGAGAHNEQFF.